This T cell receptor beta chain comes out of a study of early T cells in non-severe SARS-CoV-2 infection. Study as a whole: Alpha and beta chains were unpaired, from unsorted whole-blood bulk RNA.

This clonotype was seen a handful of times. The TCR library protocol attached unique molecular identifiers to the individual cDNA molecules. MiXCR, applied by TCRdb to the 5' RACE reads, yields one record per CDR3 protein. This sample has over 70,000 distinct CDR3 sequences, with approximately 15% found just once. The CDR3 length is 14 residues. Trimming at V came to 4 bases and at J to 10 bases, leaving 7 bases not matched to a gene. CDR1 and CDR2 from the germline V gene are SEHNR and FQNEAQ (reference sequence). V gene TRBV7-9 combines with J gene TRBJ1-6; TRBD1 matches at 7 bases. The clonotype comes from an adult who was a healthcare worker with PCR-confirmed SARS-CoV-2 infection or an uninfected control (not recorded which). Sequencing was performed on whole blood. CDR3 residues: CASSSGQGGSPLHF. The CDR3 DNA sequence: TGTGCCAGCAGCTCCGGGCAGGGGGGATCACCCCTCCACTTT. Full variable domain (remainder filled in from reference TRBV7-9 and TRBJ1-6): DTGVSQNPRHKITKRGQNVTFRCDPISEHNRLYWYRQTLGQGPEFLTYFQNEAQLEKSRLLSDRFSAERPKGSFSTLEIQRTEQGDSAMYLCASSSGQGGSPLHFGNGTRLTVT.